One sample yielded the 6 T cell receptor beta chains listed below, sequenced in a study of blood T cell repertoires in COVID-19. Sequencing used immunoSEQ multiplex PCR; TCRdb keeps in-frame clones, though not all of them. The sample contains 250,000 to 300,000 clones, 85% to 90% of which appear only once. Sample: peripheral blood. The receptor source for this set is a young woman with COVID-19, enrolled during active disease.

This chain joins TRBV7-2 and TRBJ2-1; tentatively, D is TRBD1 (5 bases). Germline V gene sequence: CDR1 SGHTA, CDR2 FQGNSA. The CDR3 is made up of 16 amino acids. Deletions cut 1 base from V and 0 bases from J, with 10 bases between. CDR3 nucleotides: TGTGCCAGCAGCTTAGGACAGTTTTACTCCTACAATGAGCAGTTCTTC. This gives the protein CASSLGQFYSYNEQFF. Combining the CDR3 with reference TRBV7-2 and TRBJ2-1 gives the whole variable domain GAGVSQSPSNKVTEKGKDVELRCDPISGHTALYWYRQSLGQGLEFLIYFQGNSAPDKSGLPSDRFSAERTGGSVSTLTIQRTQQEDSAVYLCASSLGQFYSYNEQFFGPGTRLTVL.

This chain links TRBV30 with TRBJ1-1; D is ambiguous. Germline CDR1 and CDR2: GTSNPN and SVGIG (reference sequence). The CDR3 runs 13 residues. V was pared by 1 base and J by 0 bases, with 6 bases between. The CDR3: CAWSATVNTEAFF. The CDR3 DNA is TGTGCCTGGAGTGCAACGGTGAACACTGAAGCTTTCTTT.

The J gene is TRBJ2-7, the V gene TRBV5-6; tentatively, D is TRBD2 (6 bases). Germline CDR1 SGHDT, CDR2 YYEEEE. The CDR3 is 12 amino acids. V dropped 0 bases and J dropped 7 bases, with 8 bases sitting between them. CDR3 DNA: TGTGCCAGCAGCTTGGTAGGGAGGGAGCAGTACTTC. Protein: CASSLVGREQYF.

The chain links TRBV19 to TRBJ2-7; 13 bases line up with TRBD2. CDR1 and CDR2 (germline): LNHDA, SQIVND (reference sequence). CDR3 length equals 15 residues. Germline trimming cut 5 bases from V and 4 bases from J; bases unmatched to any gene: 5. The CDR3 DNA sequence: TGTGCCAGTAGTCCCGGACTAGCGGGGGTTTACGAGCAGTACTTC. This translates into CASSPGLAGVYEQYF.

The chain combines TRBV3-1 (or the pseudogene TRBV3-2) with TRBJ1-6; D remains unclear. The germline CDR1 and CDR2 sequences are LGHDT and YNNKEL (reference sequence). This CDR3 region has 16 residues. Trimming cost V 4 bases and J 4 bases, with 14 bases left between them. The CDR3 is CASSRTDGPYNSPLHF. DNA for the CDR3: TGTGCCAGCAGCCGGACTGACGGCCCATATAATTCACCCCTCCACTTT.

This clone was recorded a few times. The chain carries TRBV7-9 and TRBJ2-1, with 8 bases fitting TRBD1. J was trimmed by 6 bases and V by 7 bases; bases with no gene match: 11. The germline V gene encodes CDR1 SEHNR and CDR2 FQNEAQ (reference sequence). The CDR3 loop spans 15 amino acids. CDR3 loop: CASTPGQGLVNEQFF. CDR3 sequence (DNA): TGTGCCAGCACCCCCGGACAGGGACTCGTCAATGAGCAGTTCTTC.